The 12 T cell receptor beta chains listed next were all sequenced from one sample in a study of shared clonotypes between healthy human individuals. Clones were read by immunoSEQ multiplex PCR, and TCRdb kept only the in-frame ones, dropping some. This table holds more than 1,200,000 clones, around 98.5% found once. Sequences were obtained from naive CD4+ T cells sorted from blood. Subset of the sample: CD45RA+ positively selected. These receptor sequences come from a man aged 25-45 years in good health.

About this clone itself: The sample has other DNA sequences that encode this CDR3 too. V and J are TRBV13 and TRBJ2-5, with D possibly matching TRBD1 (6 bases). The CDR3 runs 13 residues. Germline assignment: CDR1 PRHDT and CDR2 FYEKMQ (reference sequence). V was trimmed by 5 bases and J by 2 bases, leaving 9 bases between them. The CDR3 sequence: CASSVDRQETQYF. Written as DNA, the CDR3 is TGTGCCAGCAGCGTTGACAGGCAAGAGACCCAGTACTTC.

This chain connects TRBV5-4 to TRBJ2-7; 7 bases fit TRBD1. CDR1 is SGHNT and CDR2 is YYREEE in the germline V gene (reference sequence). J gave up 1 base and V 4 bases, and 5 bases lay outside the gene matches. The CDR3 is 14 amino acids. In nucleotides, the CDR3 is TGTGCCAGCAGCCCCCAGGGACAGTCCTACGAGCAGTACTTC. Translating gives CASSPQGQSYEQYF.

This clone was observed a single time. V usage is TRBV11-3 and J usage is TRBJ2-2, with D maybe TRBD2 (5 bases). The germline V gene has CDR1 SGHNT and CDR2 YENEEA. This CDR3 has 13 amino acids. The V end lost 3 bases, the J end lost 7 bases, and 9 bases lay between the germline ends. The CDR3 spells CASSLWGDGELFF. CDR3 DNA: TGTGCCAGCAGCTTGTGGGGAGACGGGGAGCTGTTTTTT. Full variable domain (missing parts from reference TRBV11-3 and TRBJ2-2): EAGVVQSPRYKIIEKKQPVAFWCNPISGHNTLYWYLQNLGQGPELLIRYENEEAVDDSQLPKDRFSAERLKGVDSTLKIQPAELGDSAVYLCASSLWGDGELFFGEGSRLTVL.

The chain carries TRBV2 and TRBJ1-5; D possibly corresponds to TRBD1 (5 bases). The V end was cut by 6 bases, the J end by 0 bases, with 12 bases between. Germline loops: CDR1 SNHLY, CDR2 FYNNEI. The CDR3 is 15 residues long. CDR3 nucleotide sequence: TGTGCCAGCAGCGCCACAGGAGTTAGCAATCAGCCCCAGCATTTT. This translates into CASSATGVSNQPQHF.

The chain joins TRBV5-5 to TRBJ1-5, with TRBD1 as a possible D gene (6 bases). V shed 5 bases and J shed 0 bases, with 12 bases lying between them. Germline CDR1 is SGHKS and CDR2 is YYEKEE (reference sequence). The CDR3 runs 15 residues. In nucleotides, the CDR3 is TGTGCCAGCAGGGGGGGGCCGGGTAGCAATCAGCCCCAGCATTTT. It yields the protein CASRGGPGSNQPQHF.

This clone was detected only once. This chain connects TRBV11-2 to TRBJ2-1; the match to TRBD2 covers 15 bases. Per germline, CDR1 SGHAT and CDR2 FQNNGV. The CDR3 consists of 15 residues. With V trimmed by 5 bases and J by 7 bases, 3 bases remained unmatched. CDR3 sequence: CASSRTSGRVNEQFF. CDR3 nucleotide sequence: TGTGCCAGCAGCCGGACTAGCGGGAGGGTGAATGAGCAGTTCTTC.

The CDR3 is CAWSGCVAKNIQYF. CDR3 nucleotides: TGTGCCTGGAGTGGGTGTGTAGCCAAAAACATTCAGTACTTC. This chain joins TRBV30 and TRBJ2-4; D is undetermined. The V and J ends lost 1 base and 0 bases respectively, with 7 bases between them. The CDR3 sequence is 14 residues long. Germline CDR1 and CDR2: GTSNPN and SVGIG (reference sequence).

This chain connects TRBV11-2 to TRBJ2-4, with 9 nucleotides matching TRBD1. CDR3 length: 18 residues. The germline CDR1 and CDR2 sequences are SGHAT and FQNNGV. After removal of 1 base from V and 4 bases from J, the junction contained 11 bases not matched to a gene. CDR3 coding DNA: TGTGCCAGCAGCTTAGGCGGGACAGGGAAGTATTCAAAAAACATTCAGTACTTC. Its translation: CASSLGGTGKYSKNIQYF.

This chain links TRBV7-3 with TRBJ2-7, with D unclear. This CDR3 has 13 amino acids. V was cut by 2 bases and J by 2 bases, with 7 bases left in between. Germline loops: CDR1 SGHTA, CDR2 FQGTGA. CDR3 sequence reads: CASSLGSAYEQYF. The DNA of the CDR3 is TGTGCCAGCAGCTTAGGCTCCGCCTACGAGCAGTACTTC.

In its sample, this clone was seen once. J is TRBJ2-2 and V is TRBV10-3; D ambiguous. The ends were cut back, 3 bases at V and 4 bases at J, with 9 bases in the middle. CDR3 length equals 14 residues. CDR1 is ENHRY, CDR2 SYGVKD, per germline. DNA for the CDR3: TGTGCCATCAGTGATAGGGTGAGCACCGGGGAGCTGTTTTTT. It yields the protein CAISDRVSTGELFF.

The chain employs TRBV2 and TRBJ2-5; 12 bases are a match to TRBD1. Germline V CDR1 and CDR2: SNHLY, FYNNEI. Trimming at V came to 6 bases and at J to 5 bases, leaving 7 bases not matched to a gene. This CDR3 is built from 15 residues. This CDR3 is CASRGTGGGFETQYF. The CDR3 coding sequence is TGTGCCAGCAGGGGGACAGGGGGCGGTTTCGAGACCCAGTACTTC.

The V gene is TRBV2, the J gene TRBJ1-5, with no clear D. The V gene lost 3 bases and the J gene lost 7 bases, with 7 bases spanning the gap. The CDR3 covers 12 residues. Germline lookup yields CDR1 SNHLY and CDR2 FYNNEI. The CDR3 DNA reads TGTGCCAGCAGTGAGGTTGGCCAGCCCCAGCATTTT. This gives the protein CASSEVGQPQHF.